The 2 T cell receptor beta chains below were found in one sample sequenced in a study of blood T cell repertoires in COVID-19. The assay was immunoSEQ multiplex PCR, and TCRdb's table has in-frame clones only and misses some. The table includes some 48,000 clones, roughly 90% detected once. Sequencing input: peripheral blood. The receptors come from a woman older than 75 in a cohort sampled during active or convalescent COVID-19.

This clone came up a few times. This rearrangement joins TRBV5-6 to TRBJ1-2; 8 nucleotides align to TRBD1. Germline V gene sequence: CDR1 SGHDT, CDR2 YYEEEE. J gave up 3 bases and V 4 bases, and 11 bases lay outside the gene matches. The CDR3 contains 16 residues. CDR3 region: CASSLGQGLLYYGYTF. The CDR3 nucleotides are TGTGCCAGCAGCCTTGGACAGGGCTTGTTATACTATGGCTACACCTTC.

The chain joins TRBV18 to TRBJ2-2, with TRBD2 identical over 8 bases. Germline CDR1 reads KGHSH; CDR2 reads LQKENI. The J segment lost 0 bases and the V segment lost 3 bases, leaving 3 bases of the junction unmatched. The CDR3 is 16 residues long. This CDR3 reads CASSPRGASNTGELFF. The CDR3 region has the DNA TGTGCCAGCTCACCGCGGGGGGCATCGAACACCGGGGAGCTGTTTTTT.